These 32 T cell receptor beta chains originate from one sample sequenced in a study of cytomegalovirus exposure and HLA in healthy donors. TCRdb's copy holds only in-frame clones and misses some; the assay was immunoSEQ multiplex PCR. The sample lists 200,000 to 300,000 clones, more than 85% seen once, with 9.5% to 15% in the top ten. The sequencing sample was made of PBMCs. These TCRs come from a man aged 18 to 30 in good health and CMV-seropositive.

V and J are TRBV18 and TRBJ2-7, with 10 positions matching TRBD1. The CDR3 is 18 amino acids. V trimming: 3 bases; J trimming: 2 bases; junction bases outside the gene matches: 13. Germline CDR1 KGHSH, CDR2 LQKENI. CDR3 region: CASSPLLTGTGVAYEQYF. CDR3 coding DNA: TGTGCCAGCTCACCTTTACTAACCGGGACAGGGGTAGCCTACGAGCAGTACTTC.

In its sample, this clone was seen a few times. V and J are TRBV2 and TRBJ2-7, with D perhaps matching TRBD2 (6 bases). Deletions cut 3 bases from V and 3 bases from J, with 12 bases between. The length of the CDR3 is 14 residues. Germline assignment: CDR1 SNHLY and CDR2 FYNNEI. The CDR3 spells CASSDGGSYYEQYF. The CDR3 bases are TGTGCCAGCAGTGATGGGGGGAGTTACTACGAGCAGTACTTC. Based on the CDR3 plus reference TRBV2 and TRBJ2-7, the full variable domain is EPEVTQTPSHQVTQMGQEVILRCVPISNHLYFYWYRQILGQKVEFLVSFYNNEISEKSEIFDDQFSVERPDGSNFTLKIRSTKLEDSAMYFCASSDGGSYYEQYFGPGTRLTVT.

This chain links TRBV29-1 with TRBJ1-1; no definite D call. CDR3 size: 12 residues. Germline V gene lookup returns CDR1 SQVTM and CDR2 ANQGSEA. Trimming stripped 4 bases from V and 4 bases from J, with 10 bases between. DNA of the CDR3: TGCAGCGTTGTTCCCGGGGTCACTGAAGCTTTCTTT. Translating it yields CSVVPGVTEAFF.

The V gene is TRBV6-1, the J gene TRBJ2-7; D remains ambiguous. Germline assignment: CDR1 MNHNS and CDR2 SASEGT. The CDR3 is 15 residues long. Trimming left V 1 base short and J 1 base short, with 11 bases between. The CDR3 here is CASSEVGYVSYEQYF. DNA of the CDR3: TGTGCCAGCAGTGAAGTGGGGTATGTATCCTACGAGCAGTACTTC.

This clone was found once. The gene calls are TRBV7-7 and TRBJ2-7; D possibly corresponds to TRBD2 (6 bases). V was pared by 3 bases and J by 6 bases, with 15 bases between. Per the germline V gene, CDR1 is SSHAT and CDR2 is FNYEAQ (reference sequence). This CDR3 region has 14 residues. CDR3 coding DNA: TGTGCCAGCAGCTTTGAGCCGGGAGTCGGCGAGCAGTACTTC. This sequence encodes CASSFEPGVGEQYF.

The rearrangement uses TRBV5-1 and TRBJ1-5; no definite D call. The CDR3 covers 15 residues. V lost 4 bases to trimming and J lost 6 bases, with 17 bases between them. Germline-derived CDR1 and CDR2 are SGHRS and YFSETQ. In DNA form, the CDR3 reads TGCGCCAGCAGCCGAGGTGTAGGGTTGGGTCAGCCCCAGCATTTT. As protein: CASSRGVGLGQPQHF.

The V and J genes are TRBV5-6 and TRBJ2-1; D tentatively fits TRBD1 or TRBD2 (6 bases each). Germline CDR1 SGHDT, CDR2 YYEEEE. The CDR3 consists of 15 residues. Trimming left V 4 bases short and J 4 bases short, with 15 bases between. CDR3 protein: CASSPGLGQYNEQFF. The CDR3 DNA follows: TGTGCCAGCAGCCCGGGACTGGGACAATACAATGAGCAGTTCTTC.

CDR3 in amino acids: CASTPTGVTGELFF. DNA for the CDR3: TGTGCCAGTACCCCGACAGGGGTCACCGGGGAGCTGTTTTTT. This sequence joins TRBV19 and TRBJ2-2; 8 nucleotides agree with TRBD1. V shed 7 bases, J shed 4 bases, and the junction held 5 bases outside the gene matches. CDR1 and CDR2 (germline): LNHDA, SQIVND (reference sequence). This CDR3 is 14 amino acids long.

This chain uses TRBV6-6 with TRBJ1-2; D is unclear. The V gene lost 5 bases and the J gene lost 5 bases, with 21 bases spanning the gap. This CDR3 has 16 residues. The germline V gene has CDR1 MNHNY and CDR2 SVGAGI (reference sequence). CDR3 loop: CASSASARAGEYGYTF. CDR3 DNA sequence: TGTGCCAGCAGTGCCTCAGCCCGGGCAGGAGAGTATGGCTACACCTTC.

V is TRBV7-2 and J is TRBJ1-5; no firm D call. Per the germline V gene, CDR1 is SGHTA and CDR2 is FQGNSA. The CDR3 totals 13 residues. V lost 5 bases and J lost 6, with 11 bases in between. CDR3: CASSPTIGQPQHF. The DNA for the CDR3 is TGTGCCAGCAGCCCGACGATCGGTCAGCCCCAGCATTTT.

The chain uses TRBV7-9 and TRBJ1-1; a possible D gene is TRBD1 (6 bases). V was shortened by 1 base and J by 1 base, with 10 bases between the two germline ends. Per the germline V gene, CDR1 is SEHNR and CDR2 is FQNEAQ (reference sequence). The CDR3 has 15 residues. CDR3 protein: CASSLGQGGNTEAFF. The CDR3 DNA follows: TGTGCCAGCAGCTTAGGGCAAGGGGGGAACACTGAAGCTTTCTTT.

The chain has TRBV2 and TRBJ2-7; no definite D call. Germline lookup yields CDR1 SNHLY and CDR2 FYNNEI. V lost 4 bases, J lost 1 base, and 11 bases lay in between. The CDR3 length is 14 residues. As DNA, the CDR3 is TGTGCCAGCAGTGGGGTGGGCGTATCCTACGAGCAGTACTTC. It yields the protein CASSGVGVSYEQYF.

The chain uses TRBV10-3 and TRBJ1-3; no firm D call. V was shortened by 3 bases and J by 3 bases, with 12 bases between the two germline ends. The germline V gene has CDR1 ENHRY and CDR2 SYGVKD. The CDR3 is 15 residues long. The CDR3 sequence is CAISEGGKSGNTIYF. CDR3 nucleotide sequence: TGTGCCATCAGTGAAGGAGGGAAGAGTGGAAACACCATATATTTT.

This chain connects TRBV5-4 to TRBJ2-1, with 8 positions matching TRBD2. Trimming cost V 2 bases and J 5 bases; bases outside gene matches: 3. The CDR3 runs to 14 residues. Per the germline V gene, CDR1 is SGHNT and CDR2 is YYREEE (reference sequence). CDR3 in amino acids: CASSLVAGHNEQFF. The CDR3 DNA reads TGTGCCAGCAGCTTAGTAGCGGGGCACAATGAGCAGTTCTTC.

The chain combines TRBV18 with TRBJ2-3; unclear D gene. The V gene lost 3 bases and the J gene lost 1 base, with 8 bases spanning the gap. The CDR3 extends over 14 amino acids. Germline lookup yields CDR1 KGHSH and CDR2 LQKENI. The CDR3 here is CASSPPGRTDTQYF. The CDR3 coding sequence is TGTGCCAGCTCACCCCCAGGCCGCACAGATACGCAGTATTTT.

The rearrangement joins TRBV9 to TRBJ2-1, with 14 positions matching TRBD2. Germline loops: CDR1 SGDLS, CDR2 YYNGEE. The CDR3 extends over 17 amino acids. Trimming at V came to 4 bases and at J to 5 bases, leaving 8 bases not matched to a gene. The CDR3 reads CASSPTGTSGRNNEQFF. CDR3 DNA: TGTGCCAGCAGCCCAACCGGGACTAGCGGGAGAAACAATGAGCAGTTCTTC.

The chain links TRBV7-8 to TRBJ2-5; D perhaps matches TRBD2 (6 bases). V gave up 1 base and J gave up 2 bases, with 14 bases separating them. The CDR3 has 16 residues. The germline V gene encodes CDR1 SGHVS and CDR2 FQNEAQ. This chain's CDR3 is CASSLGVGSRQETQYF. The CDR3 DNA sequence: TGTGCCAGCAGCTTAGGGGTCGGGAGTAGGCAAGAGACCCAGTACTTC.

The rearrangement joins TRBV29-1 to TRBJ2-3, with 8 bases matching TRBD2. The CDR3 has 12 amino acids. Germline V lookup: CDR1 SQVTM, CDR2 ANQGSEA. The V gene end was trimmed by 7 bases and the J gene end by 6 bases; junction bases not matched to a gene: 6. CDR3 sequence (DNA): TGCAGCGCAGGACTAGCAGTGGATACGCAGTATTTT. This codes for CSAGLAVDTQYF.

This clone has only one observation. The CDR3 DNA reads TGTGCCAGCAGCTTGGACAGTGGGAGCTATGGCTACACCTTC. As protein: CASSLDSGSYGYTF. The rearrangement joins TRBV5-8 to TRBJ1-2; D is unclear. The CDR3 contains 14 residues. Germline CDR1 is SGHTS and CDR2 is YDEGEE. V dropped 0 bases and J dropped 4 bases, with 10 bases sitting between them.

The V call is TRBV5-1, the J call TRBJ2-1; D not certain. Trimming removed 0 bases at V and 6 bases at J, with 10 bases between. CDR1 is SGHRS, CDR2 YFSETQ, per germline. CDR3 length: 14 amino acids. The CDR3 here is CASSLGGLANEQFF. The CDR3, as DNA: TGCGCCAGCAGCTTGGGAGGCTTAGCCAATGAGCAGTTCTTC.

The rearrangement links TRBV4-3 to TRBJ1-1; D is undetermined. V gave up 1 base and J gave up 0 bases, with 9 bases separating them. Germline loops: CDR1 LGHNA, CDR2 YSLEER. The CDR3 covers 15 residues. In DNA, the CDR3 is TGCGCCAGCAGCCAAGCGAGGGTCGTGAACACTGAAGCTTTCTTT. It encodes CASSQARVVNTEAFF.

The chain combines TRBV5-1 with TRBJ1-1; a possible D gene is TRBD1 (5 bases). Between the trimmed V and J ends, which lost 1 base and 11 bases, there was a span of 15 bases. CDR1 is SGHRS and CDR2 is YFSETQ in the germline V gene. CDR3 size: 13 residues. CDR3 amino acids: CASSLQGLRAAFF. DNA for the CDR3: TGCGCCAGCAGCTTGCAAGGACTCAGGGCGGCTTTCTTT.

This clone has only a few counts. J is TRBJ1-5 and V is TRBV10-3, with a weak D call TRBD1 (5 bases). Germline CDR1 reads ENHRY; CDR2 reads SYGVKD. V lost 4 bases to trimming and J lost 3 bases, with 10 bases between them. The length of the CDR3 is 14 residues. The CDR3, as DNA: TGTGCCATCAGTGGGGGACTCGACAATCAGCCCCAGCATTTT. Translated, it gives CAISGGLDNQPQHF.

The table lists this clone with a few counts. The rearrangement uses TRBV6-1 and TRBJ1-2, with D possibly matching TRBD1 (5 bases). The CDR3 is 12 amino acids. Germline CDR1 is MNHNS and CDR2 is SASEGT. The V end lost 2 bases, the J end lost 6 bases, and 7 bases lay between the germline ends. For the CDR3, the DNA is TGTGCCAGCAGTGAAAGGGGAGATGGCTACACCTTC. This codes for CASSERGDGYTF.

The chain links TRBV28 to TRBJ2-7; D is uncertain. Germline V lookup: CDR1 MDHEN, CDR2 SYDVKM. This CDR3 spans 15 amino acids. Trimming removed 3 bases at V and 2 bases at J, with 14 bases between. CDR3 sequence: CASSFRGMNAYEQYF. The CDR3 DNA reads as TGTGCCAGCAGTTTTAGAGGAATGAACGCCTACGAGCAGTACTTC.

V is TRBV19 and J is TRBJ2-1, with TRBD2 identical over 10 bases. Germline V gene lookup returns CDR1 LNHDA and CDR2 SQIVND (reference sequence). Germline trimming cut 6 bases from V and 4 bases from J; bases unmatched to any gene: 15. CDR3 length equals 18 residues. CDR3 coding DNA: TGTGCCAGTAGCCGCGGAGGTAGCGGGAGGATCTATTACAATGAGCAGTTCTTC. It encodes CASSRGGSGRIYYNEQFF. Drawing the rest from reference TRBV19 and TRBJ2-1, the complete variable domain is DGGITQSPKYLFRKEGQNVTLSCEQNLNHDAMYWYRQDPGQGLRLIYYSQIVNDFQKGDIAEGYSVSREKKESFPLTVTSAQKNPTAFYLCASSRGGSGRIYYNEQFFGPGTRLTVL.

This rearrangement joins TRBV7-9 to TRBJ2-1; D not resolved. Trimming removed 4 bases from V and 10 bases from J, with 14 bases in between. This CDR3 has 13 amino acids. Germline assignment: CDR1 SEHNR and CDR2 FQNEAQ (reference sequence). CDR3 loop: CASSYNYGGEQFF. The CDR3 DNA reads TGTGCCAGCAGCTACAATTATGGTGGCGAGCAGTTCTTC. The complete variable domain, with remaining parts taken from reference TRBV7-9 and TRBJ2-1, reads DTGVSQNPRHKITKRGQNVTFRCDPISEHNRLYWYRQTLGQGPEFLTYFQNEAQLEKSRLLSDRFSAERPKGSFSTLEIQRTEQGDSAMYLCASSYNYGGEQFFGPGTRLTVL.

This clone has more than one count but fewer than ten. The J gene is TRBJ2-7, the V gene TRBV6-5; D call uncertain. Deletions cut 7 bases from V and 1 base from J, with 14 bases between. The CDR3 spans 14 residues. Per the germline V gene, CDR1 is MNHEY and CDR2 is SVGAGI. The CDR3 DNA reads TGTGCCAGCAAACAGAGGCTTCCTTCCTACGAGCAGTACTTC. It is translated as CASKQRLPSYEQYF.

The chain has TRBV7-3 and TRBJ2-1, with 7 bases lining up with TRBD2. CDR1 SGHTA and CDR2 FQGTGA come from the germline V gene. With 1 base clipped from V and 5 bases from J, the junction kept 5 bases outside the gene matches. The CDR3 has 15 residues. This CDR3 is CASSLRAAGDNEQFF. CDR3 bases: TGTGCCAGCAGCTTAAGGGCGGCGGGGGACAATGAGCAGTTCTTC.

In its sample, this clone was seen many times. The chain combines TRBV6-1 with TRBJ2-3, with 9 nucleotides matching TRBD2. The CDR3 covers 15 residues. V was pared by 1 base and J by 3 bases, with 2 bases of the junction left unmatched. Per germline, CDR1 MNHNS and CDR2 SASEGT. The CDR3 DNA is TGTGCCAGCAGTGAAGAAGCGGGAGGAACAGATACGCAGTATTTT. This translates into CASSEEAGGTDTQYF.

The chain recombines TRBV30 with TRBJ2-3; no reliable D call. Germline V gives CDR1 GTSNPN, CDR2 SVGIG (reference sequence). V gave up 5 bases and J gave up 2 bases, with 23 bases separating them. This CDR3 is 17 amino acids long. The CDR3 coding sequence is TGTGCCTGGGGTGAAAAACGCCGGCGACTTTTCACAGATACGCAGTATTTT. Translated: CAWGEKRRRLFTDTQYF.

This clone appeared once. The chain employs TRBV2 and TRBJ1-1; 8 bases are shared with TRBD1. Losses at the gene ends were 7 bases for V and 10 bases for J; bases not matched to a gene: 8. Germline CDR1 reads SNHLY; CDR2 reads FYNNEI. This CDR3 comprises 12 residues. CDR3 loop: CASTLGQGGAFF. The CDR3, as DNA: TGTGCCAGCACCTTAGGACAGGGCGGAGCTTTCTTT. The whole variable domain, filled in from reference TRBV2 and TRBJ1-1, reads EPEVTQTPSHQVTQMGQEVILRCVPISNHLYFYWYRQILGQKVEFLVSFYNNEISEKSEIFDDQFSVERPDGSNFTLKIRSTKLEDSAMYFCASTLGQGGAFFGQGTRLTVV.